This is a list of T cell receptor beta chains from one sample in a study of blood T cell repertoires in COVID-19. Profiled with immunoSEQ multiplex PCR; TCRdb holds only in-frame clones, not every one. The table records 250,000 to 350,000 clones, roughly 87% of them present only once. Sequencing input: peripheral blood. The source is a woman in her forties or fifties who had recovered from COVID-19. Both conserved end residues are part of each CDR3. D genes are given only for firm matches. Size tells how often a clone was seen (once, few, many) or the class of an expanded clone, and some rows leave it out.

j_call: TRBJ2-5; d_call: .; clone_size: .; v_call: TRBV6-5; cdr3_aa: CASRGLGQETQYF; cdr3_nt: TGTGCCAGCAGGGGGCTAGGACAAGAGACCCAGTACTTC
j_call: TRBJ1-6; d_call: .; clone_size: .; v_call: TRBV3-1/TRBV3-2; cdr3_aa: CASSPARGTPLHF; cdr3_nt: TGTGCCAGCAGCCCTGCTAGGGGGACACCCCTCCACTTT
j_call: TRBJ2-5; d_call: .; clone_size: .; v_call: TRBV5-4; cdr3_aa: CASSSTREGTQYF; cdr3_nt: TGTGCCAGCAGCTCCACTAGAGAAGGGACCCAGTACTTC
j_call: TRBJ2-7; d_call: .; clone_size: once; v_call: TRBV6-5; cdr3_aa: CATASSYEQYF; cdr3_nt: TGTGCCACCGCGAGCTCCTACGAGCAGTACTTC
j_call: TRBJ2-1; d_call: TRBD2; clone_size: .; v_call: TRBV5-1; cdr3_aa: CASSPQGTRRGDEQFF; cdr3_nt: TGCGCCAGCAGCCCGCAGGGGACTAGAAGAGGGGATGAGCAGTTCTTC
j_call: TRBJ2-3; d_call: .; clone_size: .; v_call: TRBV9; cdr3_aa: CASSGTPSLFSTQYF; cdr3_nt: TGTGCCAGCAGCGGGACTCCCTCTCTGTTCAGTACGCAGTATTTT
j_call: TRBJ2-7; d_call: TRBD1; clone_size: .; v_call: TRBV28; cdr3_aa: CASSFSGGTDEQYF; cdr3_nt: TGTGCCAGCAGTTTTTCAGGGGGAACTGACGAGCAGTACTTC
j_call: TRBJ2-3; d_call: .; clone_size: once; v_call: TRBV3-1/TRBV3-2; cdr3_aa: CASSQETLDSPDTQYF; cdr3_nt: TGTGCCAGCAGCCAAGAAACTCTAGACTCCCCAGATACGCAGTATTTT
j_call: TRBJ1-1; d_call: TRBD1; clone_size: .; v_call: TRBV5-4; cdr3_aa: CASSLEQGNPEAFF; cdr3_nt: TGTGCCAGCAGCTTGGAACAGGGGAACCCTGAAGCTTTCTTT
j_call: TRBJ2-4; d_call: TRBD1; clone_size: .; v_call: TRBV19; cdr3_aa: CASTLEKGTGANIQYF; cdr3_nt: TGTGCCAGTACCCTTGAGAAGGGGACAGGGGCCAACATTCAGTACTTC
j_call: TRBJ2-7; d_call: TRBD2; clone_size: .; v_call: TRBV7-2; cdr3_aa: CASSYHLPTGLAGRYEQYF; cdr3_nt: TGTGCCAGCAGCTACCACCTCCCTACGGGACTAGCGGGAAGGTACGAGCAGTACTTC
j_call: TRBJ1-3; d_call: .; clone_size: .; v_call: TRBV4-2; cdr3_aa: CASSPQTISGNTIYF; cdr3_nt: TGTGCCAGCAGCCCTCAGACTATCTCTGGAAACACCATATATTTT
j_call: TRBJ2-7; d_call: TRBD1; clone_size: .; v_call: TRBV6-2/TRBV6-3; cdr3_aa: CASSPPGTGSHEQYF; cdr3_nt: TGTGCCAGCAGTCCGCCCGGGACAGGGTCCCACGAGCAGTACTTC
j_call: TRBJ2-1; d_call: TRBD1; clone_size: .; v_call: TRBV6-6; cdr3_aa: CASTVRTGGSYNEQFF; cdr3_nt: TGTGCCAGCACTGTCAGGACAGGAGGCTCCTACAATGAGCAGTTCTTC
j_call: TRBJ2-1; d_call: .; clone_size: .; v_call: TRBV4-2; cdr3_aa: CASSQEWRASSYNEQFF; cdr3_nt: TGTGCCAGCAGCCAAGAATGGCGGGCGAGCTCCTACAATGAGCAGTTCTTC
j_call: TRBJ1-1; d_call: .; clone_size: .; v_call: TRBV7-3; cdr3_aa: CASSLTSQNEAFF; cdr3_nt: TGTGCCAGCAGCTTAACGTCCCAGAATGAAGCTTTCTTT
j_call: TRBJ1-4; d_call: TRBD1; clone_size: .; v_call: TRBV7-9; cdr3_aa: CASKEGADEKLFF; cdr3_nt: TGTGCCAGCAAGGAGGGGGCGGATGAAAAACTGTTTTTT
j_call: TRBJ1-5; d_call: .; clone_size: .; v_call: TRBV27; cdr3_aa: CASSLSANNQPQHF; cdr3_nt: TGTGCCAGCAGTTTATCGGCCAACAATCAGCCCCAGCATTTT
j_call: TRBJ1-2; d_call: TRBD1; clone_size: .; v_call: TRBV24-1; cdr3_aa: CATSNEQGSPLYGYTF; cdr3_nt: TGTGCCACCAGTAACGAACAGGGGAGCCCGCTCTATGGCTACACCTTC
j_call: TRBJ2-1; d_call: .; clone_size: .; v_call: TRBV5-1; cdr3_aa: CASSLGTGLSSYNEQFF; cdr3_nt: TGCGCCAGCAGCTTGGGTACAGGGCTAAGCTCCTACAATGAGCAGTTCTTC
j_call: TRBJ1-4; d_call: .; clone_size: .; v_call: TRBV23-1; cdr3_aa: CASSHLVRTNEKLFF; cdr3_nt: TGCGCCAGCAGTCACTTAGTCCGCACTAATGAAAAACTGTTTTTT
j_call: TRBJ2-7; d_call: .; clone_size: few; v_call: TRBV11-2; cdr3_aa: CASSAGGAEQYF; cdr3_nt: TGTGCCAGCAGCGCCGGGGGAGCCGAGCAGTACTTC
j_call: TRBJ1-2; d_call: .; clone_size: .; v_call: TRBV10-3; cdr3_aa: CAIRDSVYGYTF; cdr3_nt: TGTGCCATCAGGGACAGCGTCTATGGCTACACCTTC
j_call: TRBJ1-1; d_call: .; clone_size: .; v_call: TRBV7-2; cdr3_aa: CASSPQFRVDTEAFF; cdr3_nt: TGTGCCAGCAGCCCCCAGTTTCGGGTGGACACTGAAGCTTTCTTT
j_call: TRBJ1-2; d_call: .; clone_size: .; v_call: TRBV5-6; cdr3_aa: CASSYVAADGYTF; cdr3_nt: TGTGCCAGCAGCTATGTGGCTGCGGATGGCTACACCTTC
j_call: TRBJ1-1; d_call: .; clone_size: .; v_call: TRBV7-6; cdr3_aa: CASSSNPGGPTEAFF; cdr3_nt: TGTGCCAGCAGCTCAAACCCGGGGGGGCCCACTGAAGCTTTCTTT
j_call: TRBJ1-5; d_call: TRBD1; clone_size: .; v_call: TRBV28; cdr3_aa: CASSFIGTGGRNQPQHF; cdr3_nt: TGTGCCAGCAGTTTTATAGGGACAGGGGGCCGGAATCAGCCCCAGCATTTT
j_call: TRBJ2-5; d_call: .; clone_size: .; v_call: TRBV5-5; cdr3_aa: CASSLNPGRPQETQYF; cdr3_nt: TGTGCCAGCAGCTTAAACCCGGGTAGGCCCCAAGAGACCCAGTACTTC
j_call: TRBJ2-2; d_call: TRBD1; clone_size: .; v_call: TRBV10-3; cdr3_aa: CAISPGTGRTGELFF; cdr3_nt: TGTGCCATCAGTCCCGGGACAGGGAGGACCGGGGAGCTGTTTTTT
j_call: TRBJ2-2; d_call: TRBD2; clone_size: .; v_call: TRBV10-1; cdr3_aa: CASSPRGLAGGRATGELFF; cdr3_nt: TGCGCCAGCAGCCCGAGGGGACTAGCGGGAGGGCGGGCCACCGGGGAGCTGTTTTTT
j_call: TRBJ2-5; d_call: .; clone_size: .; v_call: TRBV5-5; cdr3_aa: CASNIHDSTLRETQYF; cdr3_nt: TGTGCCAGCAACATTCATGACAGTACTCTGCGAGAGACCCAGTACTTC
j_call: TRBJ1-1; d_call: .; clone_size: once; v_call: TRBV7-3; cdr3_aa: CASRGGGATTEAFF; cdr3_nt: TGTGCCAGCAGGGGTGGAGGGGCCACCACTGAAGCTTTCTTT
j_call: TRBJ1-4; d_call: .; clone_size: once; v_call: TRBV28; cdr3_aa: CASMGGSSNEKLFF; cdr3_nt: TGTGCCAGCATGGGGGGGTCATCTAATGAAAAACTGTTTTTT
j_call: TRBJ1-3; d_call: .; clone_size: few; v_call: TRBV28; cdr3_aa: CASSLYILRGPPRDTIYF; cdr3_nt: TGTGCCAGCAGTTTATACATTCTTCGAGGGCCACCGAGAGACACCATATATTTT
j_call: TRBJ1-5; d_call: TRBD1; clone_size: .; v_call: TRBV14; cdr3_aa: CASSHRTGGKDNQPQHF; cdr3_nt: TGTGCCAGCAGCCACCGAACAGGGGGTAAGGACAATCAGCCCCAGCATTTT
j_call: TRBJ1-4; d_call: TRBD1; clone_size: .; v_call: TRBV5-1; cdr3_aa: CASSSSPGQLNEKLFF; cdr3_nt: TGCGCCAGCAGCTCCAGCCCGGGACAGCTTAATGAAAAACTGTTTTTT
j_call: TRBJ2-1; d_call: .; clone_size: .; v_call: TRBV9; cdr3_aa: CASSVEGSRSYNEQFF; cdr3_nt: TGTGCCAGCAGCGTAGAGGGGTCCCGGTCATACAATGAGCAGTTCTTC
j_call: TRBJ2-7; d_call: .; clone_size: .; v_call: TRBV19; cdr3_aa: CASSIGHTYEQYF; cdr3_nt: TGTGCCAGTAGTATTGGGCATACCTACGAGCAGTACTTC
j_call: TRBJ2-7; d_call: .; clone_size: .; v_call: TRBV5-1; cdr3_aa: CASSPQGIGSYEQYF; cdr3_nt: TGCGCCAGCAGCCCCCAGGGGATCGGGTCCTACGAGCAGTACTTC
j_call: TRBJ2-1; d_call: TRBD2; clone_size: .; v_call: TRBV11-2; cdr3_aa: CASSFGLASATYNEQFF; cdr3_nt: TGTGCCAGCAGCTTCGGACTAGCATCTGCTACCTACAATGAGCAGTTCTTC
j_call: TRBJ1-1; d_call: .; clone_size: .; v_call: TRBV15; cdr3_aa: CATSRLGGQARAEAFF; cdr3_nt: TGTGCCACCAGCAGACTTGGTGGGCAGGCCAGAGCTGAAGCTTTCTTT
j_call: TRBJ1-1; d_call: .; clone_size: .; v_call: TRBV5-1; cdr3_aa: CASSLVGGFEAFF; cdr3_nt: TGCGCCAGCAGCTTGGTAGGAGGGTTTGAAGCTTTCTTT
j_call: TRBJ1-1; d_call: .; clone_size: .; v_call: TRBV12-5; cdr3_aa: CASGLVSGNTEAFF; cdr3_nt: TGTGCTAGTGGTTTGGTCAGCGGGAACACTGAAGCTTTCTTT
j_call: TRBJ1-3; d_call: .; clone_size: .; v_call: TRBV6-2/TRBV6-3; cdr3_aa: CASSSYRTVGNTIYF; cdr3_nt: TGTGCCAGCAGTAGCTACCGGACAGTTGGAAACACCATATATTTT
j_call: TRBJ1-3; d_call: TRBD1; clone_size: .; v_call: TRBV7-2; cdr3_aa: CASSPNRGTGNTIYF; cdr3_nt: TGTGCCAGCAGCCCCAACAGGGGAACTGGAAACACCATATATTTT
j_call: TRBJ1-5; d_call: .; clone_size: .; v_call: TRBV7-2; cdr3_aa: CASSPAGAWDQPQHF; cdr3_nt: TGTGCCAGCAGCCCGGCGGGGGCTTGGGATCAGCCCCAGCATTTT
j_call: TRBJ2-2; d_call: TRBD1; clone_size: .; v_call: TRBV5-4; cdr3_aa: CASSHSTGITGELFF; cdr3_nt: TGTGCCAGCAGCCATTCGACAGGGATAACCGGGGAGCTGTTTTTT
j_call: TRBJ1-5; d_call: TRBD1; clone_size: .; v_call: TRBV7-2; cdr3_aa: CASSSGTVSNQPQHF; cdr3_nt: TGTGCCAGCAGCTCTGGGACAGTTAGCAATCAGCCCCAGCATTTT
j_call: TRBJ2-4; d_call: TRBD1; clone_size: .; v_call: TRBV6-5; cdr3_aa: CASSYASGGAKNIQYF; cdr3_nt: TGTGCCAGCAGTTACGCATCAGGGGGCGCCAAAAACATTCAGTACTTC
j_call: TRBJ2-1; d_call: .; clone_size: .; v_call: TRBV6-6; cdr3_aa: CASSPLGGGNEQFF; cdr3_nt: TGTGCCAGCAGCCCCCTAGGGGGAGGGAATGAGCAGTTCTTC
j_call: TRBJ2-5; d_call: .; clone_size: .; v_call: TRBV4-3; cdr3_aa: CASSHSGRGGQETQYF; cdr3_nt: TGCGCCAGCAGCCATTCTGGTCGAGGAGGACAAGAGACCCAGTACTTC
j_call: TRBJ1-4; d_call: TRBD1; clone_size: .; v_call: TRBV10-3; cdr3_aa: CAISESQGGNEKLFF; cdr3_nt: TGTGCCATCAGTGAGTCACAGGGGGGTAATGAAAAACTGTTTTTT
j_call: TRBJ1-1; d_call: .; clone_size: .; v_call: TRBV2; cdr3_aa: CASSDQGNTEAFF; cdr3_nt: TGTGCCAGCAGTGACCAGGGAAACACTGAAGCTTTCTTT
j_call: TRBJ1-1; d_call: .; clone_size: .; v_call: TRBV6-5; cdr3_aa: CASSLQGYTEAFF; cdr3_nt: TGTGCCAGCAGTCTCCAGGGCTACACTGAAGCTTTCTTT
j_call: TRBJ2-7; d_call: TRBD1; clone_size: .; v_call: TRBV7-9; cdr3_aa: CASSLSSGTGQNEQYF; cdr3_nt: TGTGCCAGCAGCTTATCATCCGGGACAGGGCAGAACGAGCAGTACTTC
j_call: TRBJ1-1; d_call: .; clone_size: .; v_call: TRBV30; cdr3_aa: CAWSVSQLRTEAFF; cdr3_nt: TGTGCCTGGAGTGTAAGTCAGTTGAGGACTGAAGCTTTCTTT
j_call: TRBJ1-2; d_call: .; clone_size: .; v_call: TRBV18; cdr3_aa: CASSPPGRGGLYGYTF; cdr3_nt: TGTGCCAGCTCACCCCCGGGCAGGGGTGGGCTCTATGGCTACACCTTC